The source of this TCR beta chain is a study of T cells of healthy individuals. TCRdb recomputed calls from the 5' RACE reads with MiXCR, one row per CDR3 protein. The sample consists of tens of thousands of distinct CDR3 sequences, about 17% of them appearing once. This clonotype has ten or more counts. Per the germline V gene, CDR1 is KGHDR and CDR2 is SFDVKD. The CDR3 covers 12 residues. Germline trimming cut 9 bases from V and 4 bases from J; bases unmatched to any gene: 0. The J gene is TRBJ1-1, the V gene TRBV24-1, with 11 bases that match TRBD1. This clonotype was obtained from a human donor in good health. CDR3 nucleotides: TGTGCCACCGGGACAGGGGGCACTGAAGCTTTCTTT. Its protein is CATGTGGTEAFF.